This passage covers 23 T cell receptor beta chains from one sample sequenced in a study of OX40 agonist ivuxolimab in advanced cancers. Produced via immunoSEQ multiplex PCR; TCRdb's table is partial and in-frame only. The sample has under 80,000 clones; about 90% are singletons. The sample consisted of CD4+ or CD8+ T cells sorted from blood, taken in a trial of the OX40 agonist ivuxolimab. All receptors come from an adult with an advanced solid tumor such as melanoma, head and neck, liver or kidney cancer.

V gene TRBV7-8 combines with J gene TRBJ1-5; the match to TRBD1 covers 9 bases. J lost 6 bases, V lost 10 bases, and 10 bases had no gene match. CDR1 is SGHVS, CDR2 FQNEAQ, per germline. The CDR3 has 14 residues. The CDR3 loop is CATGGGTGSQPQHF. The CDR3 nucleotides are TGTGCCACTGGGGGAGGGACAGGGAGTCAGCCCCAGCATTTT.

For the CDR3, the DNA is TGTGCCAGCAGCGATTTGGTCGAGGAGACCCAGTACTTC. Translating it yields CASSDLVEETQYF. The rearrangement joins TRBV9 to TRBJ2-5; D call uncertain. V lost 3 bases and J 5 bases, leaving 11 bases between the germline ends. CDR3 length: 13 residues. CDR1 SGDLS and CDR2 YYNGEE come from the germline V gene.

The genes are TRBV6-5 and TRBJ1-1; D perhaps matches TRBD1 (5 bases). CDR1 MNHEY and CDR2 SVGAGI come from the germline V gene. The germline V and J ends were trimmed by 2 bases and 4 bases, with 14 bases remaining between them. This CDR3 spans 15 amino acids. CDR3 in amino acids: CASSYGGAGVTEAFF. CDR3 sequence (DNA): TGTGCCAGCAGTTACGGTGGGGCTGGGGTCACTGAAGCTTTCTTT.

V usage is TRBV7-2 and J usage is TRBJ1-3; D gene uncertain. The germline CDR1 and CDR2 sequences are SGHTA and FQGNSA. The CDR3 runs to 15 residues. Trimming shortened V by 4 bases and J by 2 bases, and 12 bases separated the two germline ends. Here the CDR3 DNA reads TGTGCCAGCAGCTACACGCCACCCCCTGGAAACACCATATATTTT. Its protein is CASSYTPPPGNTIYF. The variable domain in full, with the rest retrieved from reference TRBV7-2 and TRBJ1-3, is GAGVSQSPSNKVTEKGKDVELRCDPISGHTALYWYRQSLGQGLEFLIYFQGNSAPDKSGLPSDRFSAERTGGSVSTLTIQRTQQEDSAVYLCASSYTPPPGNTIYFGEGSWLTVV.

This clone occurred a few times. V gene TRBV2 combines with J gene TRBJ2-3; 9 bases match TRBD2. The CDR3 runs to 18 residues. The germline gives CDR1 SNHLY, CDR2 FYNNEI. The V segment lost 3 bases and the J segment 2 bases; nucleotides outside the gene matches: 12. CDR3 in amino acids: CASSDFRLADNYTDTQYF. The CDR3 nucleotides read TGTGCCAGCAGTGACTTTAGACTAGCGGATAATTACACAGATACGCAGTATTTT.

The chain carries TRBV5-5 and TRBJ2-2; D is possibly TRBD1 (6 bases). Trimming shortened V by 0 bases and J by 2 bases, and 11 bases separated the two germline ends. This CDR3 contains 16 residues. CDR1 and CDR2 (germline): SGHKS, YYEKEE (reference sequence). Here the CDR3 reads CASSLVAGANTGELFF. The CDR3 bases are TGTGCCAGCAGCTTGGTCGCAGGGGCAAACACCGGGGAGCTGTTTTTT.

The gene calls are TRBV9 and TRBJ2-7; TRBD1 aligns across 7 bases. V was clipped by 0 bases and J by 2 bases; unmatched bases: 5. Germline V gene sequence: CDR1 SGDLS, CDR2 YYNGEE. This CDR3 is 15 amino acids long. The chain's CDR3 is CASSVAAGTAYEQYF. For the CDR3, the DNA is TGTGCCAGCAGCGTAGCGGCCGGGACAGCCTACGAGCAGTACTTC. Drawing the rest from reference TRBV9 and TRBJ2-7, the complete variable domain is DSGVTQTPKHLITATGQRVTLRCSPRSGDLSVYWYQQSLDQGLQFLIQYYNGEERAKGNILERFSAQQFPDLHSELNLSSLELGDSALYFCASSVAAGTAYEQYFGPGTRLTVT.

The J gene is TRBJ2-1, the V gene TRBV9; D is unclear. The V gene's germline CDR1 is SGDLS and CDR2 YYNGEE. The CDR3 is 13 residues long. Deletions cut 0 bases from V and 4 bases from J, with 5 bases between. CDR3 sequence reads: CASSVDGYNEQFF. In DNA, the CDR3 is TGTGCCAGCAGCGTAGACGGTTACAATGAGCAGTTCTTC.

The gene calls are TRBV5-6 and TRBJ1-1; D call uncertain. The CDR3 runs 15 residues. Germline CDR1 is SGHDT and CDR2 is YYEEEE. V was cut by 1 base and J by 0 bases, with 10 bases left in between. CDR3 region: CASSLFRKLNTEAFF. CDR3 coding DNA: TGTGCCAGCAGCTTGTTCCGAAAACTGAACACTGAAGCTTTCTTT.

The count of this clone is one. The rearrangement links TRBV5-6 to TRBJ1-3; D is uncertain. Germline CDR1 SGHDT, CDR2 YYEEEE. The length of the CDR3 is 16 residues. V was pared by 1 base and J by 3 bases, with 14 bases between. The DNA for the CDR3 is TGTGCCAGCAGCTTGAACCTCGGGGAAGTTGGAAACACCATATATTTT. Residues: CASSLNLGEVGNTIYF.

This clone was detected only a few times. This chain links TRBV30 with TRBJ1-5; 8 bases fit TRBD1. Germline V gives CDR1 GTSNPN, CDR2 SVGIG (reference sequence). Trimming cost V 0 bases and J 5 bases; bases outside gene matches: 6. The CDR3 has 15 residues. The DNA for the CDR3 is TGTGCCTGGAGTGTTCAGGGGGCGTCACATCAGCCCCAGCATTTT. It encodes CAWSVQGASHQPQHF.

The chain joins TRBV7-2 to TRBJ2-7; the D call may be TRBD1 or TRBD2 (5 bases each). The CDR3 runs 14 residues. Per germline, CDR1 SGHTA and CDR2 FQGNSA. V lost 7 bases and J lost 0, with 13 bases in between. CDR3 protein: CASNLGTSSYEQYF. CDR3 nucleotides: TGTGCCAGCAACCTCGGGACCTCCTCCTACGAGCAGTACTTC.

V gene TRBV7-8 combines with J gene TRBJ2-2; 7 bases map to TRBD2. The CDR3 runs to 15 residues. From germline, CDR1 is SGHVS and CDR2 FQNEAQ. V gave up 6 bases and J gave up 2 bases; unmatched junction bases: 6. The CDR3 protein is CASSIGEGNTGELFF. DNA for the CDR3: TGTGCCAGCAGTATAGGGGAGGGAAACACCGGGGAGCTGTTTTTT.

The chain combines TRBV6-5 with TRBJ1-1, with 7 bases matching TRBD1. The CDR3 extends over 13 amino acids. The germline CDR1 and CDR2 sequences are MNHEY and SVGAGI. The V and J ends lost 2 bases and 4 bases, in that order; junction bases with no gene match: 1. The CDR3 sequence: CASSYGDSTEAFF. In DNA form, the CDR3 reads TGTGCCAGCAGTTACGGGGACAGCACTGAAGCTTTCTTT.

V usage is TRBV5-1 and J usage is TRBJ2-1; D perhaps matches TRBD1 (5 bases). CDR1 and CDR2 (germline): SGHRS, YFSETQ. This CDR3 spans 12 amino acids. V was clipped by 2 bases and J by 9 bases, with 9 bases between them. The CDR3 spells CASSLGELEQFF. CDR3 nucleotides: TGCGCCAGCAGCTTAGGGGAACTTGAGCAGTTCTTC.

The chain carries TRBV28 and TRBJ2-1; D is uncertain. Germline-derived CDR1 and CDR2 are MDHEN and SYDVKM. V was shortened by 5 bases and J by 9 bases, with 11 bases between the two germline ends. The CDR3 spans 12 residues. In nucleotides, the CDR3 is TGTGCCAGCAGTCGGGCGGCGAGTGAGCAGTTCTTC. It specifies CASSRAASEQFF.

The rearrangement links TRBV28 to TRBJ1-1; 9 nucleotides align to TRBD1. CDR3 size: 14 residues. The germline V gene has CDR1 MDHEN and CDR2 SYDVKM. With 2 bases clipped from V and 9 bases from J, the junction kept 7 bases outside the gene matches. CDR3 in DNA: TGTGCCAGCAGTTTAACAGGGGGCGAGGGGCAAGCTTTCTTT. This sequence encodes CASSLTGGEGQAFF.

The rearrangement links TRBV19 to TRBJ1-2, with 9 bases identical to TRBD1. CDR3 length: 14 amino acids. Germline trimming cut 5 bases from V and 6 bases from J; bases unmatched to any gene: 7. CDR1 LNHDA and CDR2 SQIVND come from the germline V gene (reference sequence). The CDR3 DNA sequence: TGTGCCAGTAGTGGGATACAGGGGGCGAATGGCTACACCTTC. Translating gives CASSGIQGANGYTF.

The chain couples TRBV28 to TRBJ1-4; D remains unclear. Trimming took 6 bases from V and 4 from J, leaving 15 bases between them. This CDR3 contains 15 residues. Germline lookup yields CDR1 MDHEN and CDR2 SYDVKM. The CDR3 DNA reads as TGTGCCAGCAGCTTGCAGATTTCCCTTAATGAAAAACTGTTTTTT. It encodes CASSLQISLNEKLFF. The full variable domain, its missing parts supplied by reference TRBV28 and TRBJ1-4, is DVKVTQSSRYLVKRTGEKVFLECVQDMDHENMFWYRQDPGLGLRLIYFSYDVKMKEKGDIPEGYSVSREKKERFSLILESASTNQTSMYLCASSLQISLNEKLFFGSGTQLSVL.

The chain carries TRBV9 and TRBJ1-4; TRBD1 matches at 7 bases. CDR3 length equals 14 residues. After removal of 2 bases from V and 2 bases from J, the junction contained 0 bases not matched to a gene. Germline loops: CDR1 SGDLS, CDR2 YYNGEE. CDR3 bases: TGTGCCAGCAGCGTGGGACAGACTAATGAAAAACTGTTTTTT. This translates into CASSVGQTNEKLFF.

The CDR3 bases are TGTGCCAGCAGTTTTATGGGCAGGGGACAACCCAATGAGCAGTTCTTC. Amino acids: CASSFMGRGQPNEQFF. The rearrangement links TRBV28 to TRBJ2-1; D is perhaps TRBD1 (6 bases). V shed 3 bases and J shed 6 bases, with 18 bases lying between them. This CDR3 has 16 amino acids. CDR1 is MDHEN and CDR2 is SYDVKM in the germline V gene.

The chain carries TRBV30 and TRBJ2-1; unclear D gene. The length of the CDR3 is 13 residues. V gave up 3 bases and J gave up 8 bases, with 14 bases separating them. The germline V gene encodes CDR1 GTSNPN and CDR2 SVGIG (reference sequence). In DNA, the CDR3 is TGTGCCTGGAGCGACGGAGTATTCGATGAGCAGTTCTTC. Amino acids: CAWSDGVFDEQFF. Looking up the rest from reference TRBV30 and TRBJ2-1 gives the full variable domain: SQTIHQWPATLVQPVGSPLSLECTVEGTSNPNLYWYRQAAGRGLQLLFYSVGIGQISSEVPQNLSASRPQDRQFILSSKKLLLSDSGFYLCAWSDGVFDEQFFGPGTRLTVL.

This clone was recorded a few times. V is TRBV4-3 and J is TRBJ2-1; the match to TRBD2 covers 11 bases. V gave up 1 base and J gave up 10 bases; unmatched junction bases: 12. The CDR3 has 17 amino acids. The germline gives CDR1 LGHNA, CDR2 YSLEER. CDR3 in amino acids: CASSQGVGTSGLREQFF. The CDR3 DNA reads TGCGCCAGCAGCCAAGGAGTCGGGACTAGCGGACTACGGGAGCAGTTCTTC.